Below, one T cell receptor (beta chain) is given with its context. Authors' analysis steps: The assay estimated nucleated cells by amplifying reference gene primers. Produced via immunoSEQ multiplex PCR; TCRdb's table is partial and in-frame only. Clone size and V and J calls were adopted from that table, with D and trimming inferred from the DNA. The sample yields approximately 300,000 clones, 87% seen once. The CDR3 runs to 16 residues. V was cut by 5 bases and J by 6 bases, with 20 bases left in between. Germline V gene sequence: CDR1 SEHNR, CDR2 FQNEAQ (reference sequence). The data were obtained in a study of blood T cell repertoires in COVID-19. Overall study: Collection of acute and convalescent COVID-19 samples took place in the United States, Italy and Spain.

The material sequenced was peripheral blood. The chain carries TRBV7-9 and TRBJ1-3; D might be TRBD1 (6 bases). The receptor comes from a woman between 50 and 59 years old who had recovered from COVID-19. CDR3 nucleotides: TGTGCCAGCAGCGTCCTACAGGGAGGGGACGAAAACACCATATATTTT. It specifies CASSVLQGGDENTIYF.